Sequencing of this TCR beta chain was carried out in a study of T cells expressing NK-cell markers. Points from the study as a whole: NKG2C+ dominant clonotypes from roughly 6 donors made up about 1.0-8% of CD8+ T cells.

Points on this clonotype: Antigen: not known.

CDR3 length: 14 amino acids. CDR1 and CDR2 (germline): MNHEY, SVGEGT. TCRdb re-called the 5' RACE reads and shows each CDR3 protein once, DNA omitted. This sample contains 400,000 or so distinct CDR3 sequences. The sequenced sample was blood T cells: a sorted CD56 or NKG2C T cell subset, CD4+ or CD8+ T cells, or bulk PBMC T cells (not recorded which). The source of this sequence is a woman aged 45-65 years in good health. The chain is built from TRBV6-2 or TRBV6-3 and TRBJ2-5. CDR3 sequence reads: CASSYWSNQETQYF.